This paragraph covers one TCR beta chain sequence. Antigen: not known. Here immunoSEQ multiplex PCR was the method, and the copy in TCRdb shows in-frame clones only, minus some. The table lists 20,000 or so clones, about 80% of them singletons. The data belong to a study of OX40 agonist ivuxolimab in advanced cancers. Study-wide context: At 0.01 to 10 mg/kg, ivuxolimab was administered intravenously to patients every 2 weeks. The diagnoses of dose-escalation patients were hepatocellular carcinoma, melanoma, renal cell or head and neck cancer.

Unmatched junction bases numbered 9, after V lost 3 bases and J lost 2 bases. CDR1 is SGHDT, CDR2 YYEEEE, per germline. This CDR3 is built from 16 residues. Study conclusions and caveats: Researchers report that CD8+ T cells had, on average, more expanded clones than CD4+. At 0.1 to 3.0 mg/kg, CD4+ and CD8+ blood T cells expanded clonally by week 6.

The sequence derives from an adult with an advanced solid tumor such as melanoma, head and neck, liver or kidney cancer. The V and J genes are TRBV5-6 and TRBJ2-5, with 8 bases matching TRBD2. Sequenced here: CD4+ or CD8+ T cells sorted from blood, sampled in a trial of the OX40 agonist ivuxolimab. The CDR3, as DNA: TGTGCCAGCAGCTCAGCCGGGGGGGGAACACAAGAGACCCAGTACTTC. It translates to CASSSAGGGTQETQYF.